This T cell receptor beta chain was sequenced for a study of T cell responses to AZD1222 COVID-19 vaccine. TCRdb's copy holds only in-frame clones and misses some; the assay was immunoSEQ multiplex PCR. The table shows some 130,000 clones, with 91% occurring only once. Pooling of second doses given at about 4 or about 12 weeks was done. The CDR3 sequence is 13 residues long. The V gene's germline CDR1 is SQVTM and CDR2 ANQGSEA. Trimming removed 5 bases from V and 3 bases from J, with 13 bases in between. A word on this clone: Its antigen is not known.

Findings and limits, study-wide: Just a handful of AZD1222 recipients tested seropositive at baseline. Vaccine-related CD4 TCRs covered spike, predominating at 160-218 and 743-854. Elevations in Spike-specific TCR breadth and depth followed administration of two AZD1222 doses.

V is TRBV29-1 and J is TRBJ1-1; D may be TRBD1 (5 bases). Material: peripheral blood, obtained 28 days after the second AZD1222 dose. This receptor was identified in an adult who received the AZD1222 COVID-19 vaccine. CDR3 in amino acids: CSVQYTGDTEAFF. The CDR3 DNA reads TGCAGCGTTCAGTACACAGGAGACACTGAAGCTTTCTTT.